A selection of T cell receptor beta chains follows, all from one sample in a study of T cell repertoires in aging, cancer and after chemotherapy. TCRdb re-called the multiplex PCR reads with MiXCR, one entry per CDR3 protein. The sample has thousands of distinct CDR3 sequences; around 33% are singletons. Sequencing used blood. All receptors derive from a human donor in good health. CDR3s include the opening cysteine and the closing phenylalanine or tryptophan.

TRBV30	TRBJ2-5	CAWRAGRSGLETQYF
TRBV6-5	TRBJ2-7	CASSYSGTGGDEQYF
TRBV12-3/TRBV12-4	TRBJ1-6	CASSDAGARSLNSPLHF
TRBV27	TRBJ2-3	CASRYGQGQQYF
TRBV19	TRBJ1-2	CASSTTGDGYTF
TRBV27	TRBJ1-6	CASSLSGGGRSPLHF
TRBV24-1	TRBJ2-5	CATSDLSGETQYF
TRBV5-4	TRBJ1-2	CASSLGGLGYGYTF
TRBV5-6	TRBJ2-2	CASSVQESGELFF
TRBV6-5	TRBJ2-7	CASSYSKTVGNSYEQYF
TRBV7-9	TRBJ2-3	CASSLIGQRTDTQYF
TRBV19	TRBJ1-1	CASSIDLGFLSTEAFF
TRBV10-3	TRBJ2-7	CAISDDWNEQYF
TRBV14	TRBJ1-2	CASSPTGGGPGNYGYTF
TRBV27	TRBJ2-7	CASSLGTGPDRQYF
TRBV6-6	TRBJ2-1	CASSYTGNEQFF
TRBV5-4	TRBJ1-2	CASSLGPGEDGYTF
TRBV27	TRBJ2-7	CASRPIGTGIYEQYF
TRBV27	TRBJ1-6	CASKGGNYNSPLHF
TRBV5-4	TRBJ2-3	CASSLPRAGGADTQYF
TRBV10-3	TRBJ1-3	CAIGRGPSGNTIYF
TRBV18	TRBJ2-2	CASSPHHASGELFF
TRBV6-5	TRBJ1-1	CASSRDRRQAFF
TRBV19	TRBJ2-7	CASSPRGLEQYF
TRBV5-5	TRBJ2-7	CASSLEGSTHEQYF
TRBV19	TRBJ1-5	CASSSSGTRRGDYSNQPQHF
TRBV11-1	TRBJ2-1	CASSSRGGTYNEQFF
TRBV29-1	TRBJ1-2	CSVGKEIGYTF
TRBV5-4	TRBJ2-2	CASSQRGGTNTGELFF
TRBV18	TRBJ1-2	CASSPPDRTGVGYTF
TRBV6-2/TRBV6-3	TRBJ2-7	CASSYSRGGSYEQYF
TRBV29-1	TRBJ1-2	CSVDDRVNGYTF
TRBV5-6	TRBJ1-2	CASSPYYQGPRGYTF
TRBV13	TRBJ1-1	CASSLYGNTEAFF
TRBV30	TRBJ2-7	CAWRQRREQYF
TRBV12-3/TRBV12-4	TRBJ1-1	CASIRDRLTEAFF
TRBV4-2	TRBJ1-5	CASSQEGAEFQPQHF
TRBV18	TRBJ2-7	CASSRVGGSEQYF
TRBV19	TRBJ2-1	CASSMGTGPGGEQFF
TRBV20-1	TRBJ2-3	CSAETLPVAGESTDTQYF
TRBV15	TRBJ2-5	CATSRDPARSETQYF
TRBV27	TRBJ1-1	CASSPLADTEAFF
TRBV19	TRBJ2-7	CASSAGTSQRDEQYF
TRBV5-6	TRBJ1-5	CASSYVPDRVSQPQHF
TRBV12-3/TRBV12-4	TRBJ2-1	CASSWVRDGNEQFF
TRBV27	TRBJ1-2	CASSNRGLPNYGYTF
TRBV6-6	TRBJ1-3	CASSSPREDGNTIYF
TRBV27	TRBJ2-5	CASSLTSGDVKTQYF
TRBV6-5	TRBJ2-3	CASSYGAPSPDTQYF
TRBV5-4	TRBJ2-5	CASSLLGETQYF
TRBV6-4	TRBJ2-3	CASSGTWKDTQYF
TRBV10-3	TRBJ1-2	CAISHRGTYGYTF
TRBV7-9	TRBJ1-2	CASSVDSGGYTF
TRBV6-2/TRBV6-3	TRBJ1-2	CASGIWANYGYTF
TRBV18	TRBJ2-7	CASSLTGGPYEQYF
TRBV18	TRBJ2-5	CASSPDPGETQYF